These T cell receptor beta chains were read from a single sample in a study of CD8 T cells in Susac syndrome. TCRdb reprocessed the immunoSEQ multiplex PCR reads with MiXCR, giving one entry per CDR3 protein. The sample consists of about 200,000 distinct CDR3 sequences, around 96% of them appearing once. Specimen: CD4+ T cells from PBMCs. The receptors were sampled from a human donor with multiple sclerosis. Each CDR3 is given with its conserved first and last residue. The D gene is left open where the match is weak.

d_call v_call cdr3_aa
- TRBV25-1 CASIQISPDASSAFF
TRBD1 TRBV7-3 CASSLGQGRGEQFF
- TRBV30 CASQRGTEAFF
- TRBV7-7 CASSPGEGRYEQYF
TRBD1 TRBV6-5 CASSYEGARGYTF
- TRBV6-1 CASSALDEKLFF
- TRBV9 CASSVGGAIGELFF
- TRBV2 CASSDIFDEQFF
- TRBV15 CATSRDLGGEQFF
TRBD2 TRBV5-6 CASSLGGTNYEQYF
TRBD2 TRBV18 CASSPARGRTNEQFF
TRBD2 TRBV12-3/TRBV12-4 CASSYNSGRADTQYF
TRBD1 TRBV28 CASSRRTGWADTQYF
- TRBV7-2 CASSFSRNYEQYF
- TRBV30 CAERRLGGDPQYF
- TRBV27 CASSSLGTFRTAGYTF
TRBD1 TRBV25-1 CASSEDRVLGYTF
- TRBV7-9 CASSSEPYEQYF
TRBD1 TRBV14 CASSRTGIPYEQYF
- TRBV29-1 CSVGLPSTTGAFF
TRBD2 TRBV24-1 CATQTSGFTGELFF
- TRBV18 CASSPPISTDTQYF
- TRBV30 CAWSYYTEAFF
- TRBV30 CAWSLTRYGYTF
- TRBV3-1 CASSPRMRTVDGYTF